Below are 4 T cell receptor beta chains sequenced from a single sample in a study of blood T cell repertoires in COVID-19. TCRdb's copy holds only in-frame clones and misses some; the assay was immunoSEQ multiplex PCR. The sample consists of about 98,000 clones, 70% to 85% of them appearing once. Input material: peripheral blood. The receptors shown here come from a man in his 70s with active or convalescent COVID-19.

This chain uses TRBV14 with TRBJ2-7, with D perhaps matching TRBD2 (7 bases). CDR1 and CDR2 (germline): SGHDN, FVKESK. This CDR3 comprises 13 residues. Deletions cut 4 bases from V and 6 bases from J, with 13 bases between. The CDR3 coding sequence is TGTGCCAGCAGCCTTCTCGGGGGGCGCGAGCAGTACTTC. It specifies CASSLLGGREQYF.

Concerning this clone itself: This sample also contains other DNA sequences that code for the same CDR3. CDR3 DNA: TGTGCCAGCAGCGTAGGGGGGGCTAACTATGGCTACACCTTC. This translates into CASSVGGANYGYTF. This sequence joins TRBV9 and TRBJ1-2; the D gene is possibly TRBD1 (5 bases). Germline-derived CDR1 and CDR2 are SGDLS and YYNGEE. V lost 0 bases and J lost 0, with 6 bases in between. The CDR3 length is 14 residues. The full variable domain, its missing parts supplied by reference TRBV9 and TRBJ1-2, is DSGVTQTPKHLITATGQRVTLRCSPRSGDLSVYWYQQSLDQGLQFLIQYYNGEERAKGNILERFSAQQFPDLHSELNLSSLELGDSALYFCASSVGGANYGYTFGSGTRLTVV.

To note about this clone: One end of the junction fails to match germline, which may point to a read error. The rearrangement links TRBV3-1 (or the pseudogene TRBV3-2) to TRBJ1-6; TRBD1 is a possible D gene (6 bases). The CDR3 is 14 residues long. From germline, CDR1 is LGHDT and CDR2 YNNKEL (reference sequence). The CDR3: CASSQGQLNSPLHF. The CDR3 coding sequence is TGTGCCAGCAGTCAAGGACAGCTTAATTCACCCCTCCACTTT.

The V call is TRBV6-5, the J call TRBJ1-5; TRBD1 might be the D (6 bases). CDR3 length: 13 amino acids. Trimming shortened V by 0 bases and J by 7 bases, and 7 bases separated the two germline ends. From germline, CDR1 is MNHEY and CDR2 SVGAGI. For the CDR3, the DNA is TGTGCCAGCAGTTACTCGAGGGGGCAGCCCCAGCATTTT. Translating it yields CASSYSRGQPQHF.